These 20 T cell receptor beta chains were all obtained from the same sample, sequenced in a study of blood T cell repertoires in COVID-19 (TCRdb year 2020). Library construction relied on the immunoSEQ multiplex PCR assay. TCRdb took over this immuneACCESS table, retaining in-frame rearrangements with V and J assigned. Such tables are incomplete; in checked studies, under half of the missing clones stem from an unresolved V gene, and the remainder is unexplained. The sample data list some 140,000 clones, and approximately 83% of these were observed just once. The ten top clones hold around 17% of the sample. What was sequenced was peripheral blood. Source of these receptors: a woman aged 50 to 65 who had recovered from COVID-19.

The rearrangement uses TRBV5-6 and TRBJ1-5; D gene unclear. CDR3 length: 12 amino acids. Trimming cost V 0 bases and J 6 bases, with 4 bases left between them. Germline lookup yields CDR1 SGHDT and CDR2 YYEEEE. DNA of the CDR3: TGTGCCAGCAGCTTGGACGGTCAGCCCCAGCATTTT. It specifies CASSLDGQPQHF.

The rearrangement links TRBV21-1 to TRBJ2-7; the table's D call of TRBD1 was not tested on the DNA. TRBV21-1 counts as a pseudogene. The CDR3 is 14 amino acids. CDR3 amino acids: CASSKGRQVYEQYF. The CDR3 nucleotides are TGTGCCAGCAGCAAAGGTAGACAGGTCTACGAGCAGTACTTC.

In the case of this clone: This sample also contains other DNA sequences that code for the same CDR3. The chain links TRBV7-8 to TRBJ1-5, with 7 positions matching TRBD1. V lost 5 bases, J lost 5 bases, and 3 bases stayed unmatched. Germline loops: CDR1 SGHVS, CDR2 FQNEAQ. The CDR3 extends over 13 amino acids. CDR3 residues: CASSLDRDQPQHF. Written as DNA, the CDR3 is TGTGCCAGCAGCCTAGACAGGGATCAGCCCCAGCATTTT.

Here the CDR3 reads CASFRGQGQPQHF. The CDR3 nucleotides read TGTGCCAGCTTCAGGGGGCAAGGGCAGCCCCAGCATTTT. The V and J genes are TRBV18 and TRBJ1-5, with 8 bases lining up with TRBD1. This CDR3 spans 13 amino acids. Looked up from germline, CDR1 is KGHSH and CDR2 is LQKENI. V dropped 7 bases and J dropped 7; count of bases not matched to a gene: 6.

The chain uses TRBV20-1 and TRBJ1-1; D is undetermined. The CDR3 extends over 10 amino acids. Germline CDR1 is DFQATT and CDR2 is SNEGSKA (reference sequence). V was shortened by 6 bases and J by 9 bases, with 11 bases between the two germline ends. The CDR3 DNA reads TGCAGTGCCATGACACTCAAAGCTTTCTTT. Translation gives CSAMTLKAFF.

This clone was counted a few times. V is TRBV19 and J is TRBJ1-6; no clear D gene. Trimming stripped 6 bases from V and 10 bases from J, with 16 bases between. The CDR3 loop spans 14 amino acids. CDR1 and CDR2 from the germline V gene are LNHDA and SQIVND (reference sequence). CDR3 protein: CASRGPQAASPLHF. The CDR3 nucleotides read TGTGCCAGTAGGGGTCCTCAAGCGGCATCACCCCTCCACTTT.

CDR3 DNA sequence: TGCGCCAGCAGCCAAGAGGTACTCAAACCCAACAATGAGCAGTTCTTC. Protein sequence: CASSQEVLKPNNEQFF. The chain couples TRBV4-3 to TRBJ2-1; D not certain. This CDR3 is 16 amino acids long. Germline CDR1 is LGHNA and CDR2 is YSLEER. The germline V and J ends were trimmed by 0 bases and 5 bases, with 14 bases remaining between them.

CDR3 residues: CASSRGETQYF. CDR3 nucleotide sequence: TGTGCCAGCAGTCGAGGAGAGACCCAGTACTTC. The chain uses TRBV11-2 and TRBJ2-5; D gene uncertain. There are 11 residues in the CDR3. Trimming stripped 6 bases from V and 4 bases from J, with 6 bases between. Germline V lookup: CDR1 SGHAT, CDR2 FQNNGV.

The chain carries TRBV19 and TRBJ1-5; maybe TRBD1 (6 bases). Deletions cut 5 bases from V and 4 bases from J, with 15 bases between. Germline CDR1 and CDR2: LNHDA and SQIVND (reference sequence). The CDR3 has 15 residues. CDR3 loop: CASSPIPGANQPQHF. In nucleotides, the CDR3 is TGTGCCAGTAGTCCAATCCCAGGGGCGAATCAGCCCCAGCATTTT.

The genes are TRBV4-3 and TRBJ1-6; no clear D. Trimming left V 0 bases short and J 1 base short, with 7 bases between. This CDR3 region has 16 residues. In germline, CDR1 is LGHNA, CDR2 YSLEER. CDR3 DNA sequence: TGCGCCAGCAGCCAAGATCCAGGTTCCTATAATTCACCCCTCCACTTT. It specifies CASSQDPGSYNSPLHF.

The chain recombines TRBV9 with TRBJ2-1, with TRBD2 matching 9 bases. The CDR3 is made up of 15 amino acids. Germline CDR1 reads SGDLS; CDR2 reads YYNGEE. The trim removed 3 bases at V and 1 base at J, leaving 2 bases unmatched. CDR3 region: CASSGTSGSYNEQFF. The CDR3, as DNA: TGTGCCAGCAGCGGCACTAGCGGGTCCTACAATGAGCAGTTCTTC.

CDR3 region: CASSEHRSSGANVLTF. CDR3 in DNA: TGTGCCAGCAGTGAACACAGAAGCTCTGGGGCCAACGTCCTGACTTTC. The J gene is TRBJ2-6, the V gene TRBV25-1; D ambiguous. This CDR3 spans 16 amino acids. Germline V CDR1 and CDR2: MGHDK, SYGVNS. V lost 2 bases and J lost 0, with 8 bases in between.

The CDR3 protein is CASRGTGAYEQYF. The DNA for the CDR3 is TGCGCCAGCAGGGGGACAGGGGCCTACGAGCAGTACTTC. This chain connects TRBV4-1 to TRBJ2-7; TRBD1 aligns across 10 bases. This CDR3 spans 13 amino acids. After removal of 6 bases from V and 2 bases from J, the junction contained 1 base not matched to a gene. Germline CDR1 and CDR2: MGHRA and YSYEKL.

This chain links TRBV6-6 with TRBJ1-2, with 7 bases lining up with TRBD1. Germline V CDR1 and CDR2: MNHNY, SVGAGI (reference sequence). V lost 6 bases and J lost 3; bases outside the gene matches: 7. The CDR3 spans 14 residues. The CDR3 DNA is TGTGCCAGCAGGGGCCGGGACAGATACTATGGCTACACCTTC. It yields the protein CASRGRDRYYGYTF.

The V call is TRBV5-5, the J call TRBJ1-2; possible D gene TRBD1, 6 bases. This CDR3 region has 14 residues. Germline V gives CDR1 SGHKS, CDR2 YYEKEE (reference sequence). V dropped 4 bases and J dropped 4 bases, with 14 bases sitting between them. Here the CDR3 reads CASSSRTELYGYTF. DNA for the CDR3: TGTGCCAGCAGCAGTAGGACAGAACTCTATGGCTACACCTTC.

The chain employs TRBV4-3 and TRBJ1-4, with TRBD1 as a possible D gene (6 bases). Between the trimmed V and J ends, which lost 1 base and 3 bases, there was a span of 15 bases. The CDR3 loop spans 17 amino acids. Germline lookup yields CDR1 LGHNA and CDR2 YSLEER. The CDR3 nucleotides read TGCGCCAGCAGCCAAGGGGCAGGGGTAGGAGCTAATGAAAAACTGTTTTTT. Translating it yields CASSQGAGVGANEKLFF.

The chain is built from TRBV19 and TRBJ1-3; unclear D gene. Germline V gives CDR1 LNHDA, CDR2 SQIVND (reference sequence). This CDR3 has 15 amino acids. V lost 5 bases to trimming and J lost 0 bases, with 11 bases between them. In DNA, the CDR3 is TGTGCCAGTAGTCCTGCGGGCAGCTCTGGAAACACCATATATTTT. This gives the protein CASSPAGSSGNTIYF.

This clone was seen only a few times. V gene TRBV7-9 combines with J gene TRBJ2-1; no clear D. The CDR3 has 12 residues. V was trimmed by 3 bases and J by 10 bases, leaving 10 bases between them. Germline CDR1 reads SEHNR; CDR2 reads FQNEAQ (reference sequence). CDR3 residues: CASSFQFREQFF. CDR3 nucleotide sequence: TGTGCCAGCAGCTTCCAGTTTCGAGAGCAGTTCTTC.

This clone appeared once. The chain joins TRBV5-4 to TRBJ2-1; D gene ambiguous. Trimming took off 2 bases at V and 5 bases at J, with 14 bases between the two ends. The CDR3 consists of 15 residues. CDR1 is SGHNT, CDR2 YYREEE, per germline (reference sequence). CDR3 region: CASSFSNPTHNEQFF. CDR3 sequence (DNA): TGTGCCAGCAGCTTCTCGAACCCCACACACAATGAGCAGTTCTTC.

The chain employs TRBV19 and TRBJ2-7; 11 nucleotides line up with TRBD1. Per the germline V gene, CDR1 is LNHDA and CDR2 is SQIVND (reference sequence). CDR3 length: 14 amino acids. After removal of 3 bases from V and 5 bases from J, the junction contained 3 bases not matched to a gene. The CDR3 DNA follows: TGTGCCAGTAGTATCCGGGACAGGGGGAACGAGCAGTACTTC. Translated: CASSIRDRGNEQYF.